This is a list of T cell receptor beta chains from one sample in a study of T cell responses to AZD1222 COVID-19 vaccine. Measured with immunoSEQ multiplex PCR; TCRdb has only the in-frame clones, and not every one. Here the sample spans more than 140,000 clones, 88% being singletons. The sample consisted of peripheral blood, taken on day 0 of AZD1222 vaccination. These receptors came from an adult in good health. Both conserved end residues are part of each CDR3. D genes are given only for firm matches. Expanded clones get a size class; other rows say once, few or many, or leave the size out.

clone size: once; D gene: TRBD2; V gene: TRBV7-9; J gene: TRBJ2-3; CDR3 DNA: TGTGCCAGCAGCTTACTGCCTCCGGGACTAGCGAGAGATACGCAGTATTTT; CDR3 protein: CASSLLPPGLARDTQYF
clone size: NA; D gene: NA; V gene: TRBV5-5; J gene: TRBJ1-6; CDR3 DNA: TGTGCCAGCAGCTTGGATGTATATAATTCACCCCTCCACTTT; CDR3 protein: CASSLDVYNSPLHF
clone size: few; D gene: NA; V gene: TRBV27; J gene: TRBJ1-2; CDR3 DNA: TGTGCCAGCAGTTTCATTGGGGGGGAGGTCTATGGCTACACCTTC; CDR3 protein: CASSFIGGEVYGYTF
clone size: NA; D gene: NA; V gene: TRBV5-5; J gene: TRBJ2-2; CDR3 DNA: TGTGCCAGCACCTTAAACAGTGAGCACACCGGGGAGCTGTTTTTT; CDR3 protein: CASTLNSEHTGELFF
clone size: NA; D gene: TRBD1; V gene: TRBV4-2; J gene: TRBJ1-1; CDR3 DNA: TGTGCCAGCAGCCCCGGGACAGGGAGGAGCACTGAAGCTTTCTTT; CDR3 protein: CASSPGTGRSTEAFF
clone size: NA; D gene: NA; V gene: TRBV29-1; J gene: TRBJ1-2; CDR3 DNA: TGCAGCGTTAACCTCGAACTTAACTATGGCTACACCTTC; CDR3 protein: CSVNLELNYGYTF
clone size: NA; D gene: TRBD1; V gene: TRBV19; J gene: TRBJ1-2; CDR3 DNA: TGTGCCAGTAGTACCCGGAGATCTAAGACAGGGGGCATCGGCTATGGCTACACCTTC; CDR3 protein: CASSTRRSKTGGIGYGYTF
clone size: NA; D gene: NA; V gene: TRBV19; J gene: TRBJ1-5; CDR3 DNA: TGTGCCAGTAACGCGGGAAGAAATCAGCCCCAGCATTTT; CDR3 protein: CASNAGRNQPQHF
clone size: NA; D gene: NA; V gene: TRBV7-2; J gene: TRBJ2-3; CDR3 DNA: TGTGCCAGCAGCTTGGGACACCGCCCAGATACGCAGTATTTT; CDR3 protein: CASSLGHRPDTQYF
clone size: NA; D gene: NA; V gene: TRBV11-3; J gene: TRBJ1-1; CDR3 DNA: TGTGCCAGCAGCTTAGGGGGGGGCACCACTGAAGCTTTCTTT; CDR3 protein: CASSLGGGTTEAFF
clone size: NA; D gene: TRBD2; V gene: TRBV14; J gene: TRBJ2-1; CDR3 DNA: TGTGCCAGCAGCCATTTTGGACTAGCATTGGATGAGCAGTTCTTC; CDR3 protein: CASSHFGLALDEQFF
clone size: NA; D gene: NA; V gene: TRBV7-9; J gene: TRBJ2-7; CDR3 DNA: TGTGCCAGCAGCCGAGAGGGCGAGCAGTACTTC; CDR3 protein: CASSREGEQYF
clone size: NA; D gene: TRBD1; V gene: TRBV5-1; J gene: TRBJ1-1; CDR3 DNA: TGCGCCAGCAGCTTGGCGTCGGGGACAGGGCGCGAGAACACTGAAGCTTTCTTT; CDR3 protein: CASSLASGTGRENTEAFF
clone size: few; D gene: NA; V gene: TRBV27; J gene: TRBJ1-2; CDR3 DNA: TGTGCCAGCAGTTCCCAGGACGGATTCTATGGCTACACCTTC; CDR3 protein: CASSSQDGFYGYTF
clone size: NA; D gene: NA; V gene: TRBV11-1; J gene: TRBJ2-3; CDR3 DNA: TGTGCCAGCAGCCGGCGGGGTAGCACAGATACGCAGTATTTT; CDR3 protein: CASSRRGSTDTQYF
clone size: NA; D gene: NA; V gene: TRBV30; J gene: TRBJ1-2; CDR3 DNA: TGTGCCTGGAGTTTCGTGGGGCAGGCGGGATACTATGGCTACACCTTC; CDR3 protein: CAWSFVGQAGYYGYTF
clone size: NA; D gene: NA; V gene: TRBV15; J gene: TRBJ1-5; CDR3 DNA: TGTGCCACCAGCAGAGATAGTGAAGGGGGTGGCAATCAGCCCCAGCATTTT; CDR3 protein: CATSRDSEGGGNQPQHF
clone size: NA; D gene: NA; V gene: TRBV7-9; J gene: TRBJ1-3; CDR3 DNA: TGTGCCAGCAGCCTCTCTGGAAACACCATATATTTT; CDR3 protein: CASSLSGNTIYF
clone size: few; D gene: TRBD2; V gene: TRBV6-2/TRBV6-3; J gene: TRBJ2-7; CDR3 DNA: TGTGCCAGCAGTTACCAACTAGCGGGAGTCTACGAGCAGTACTTC; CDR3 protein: CASSYQLAGVYEQYF
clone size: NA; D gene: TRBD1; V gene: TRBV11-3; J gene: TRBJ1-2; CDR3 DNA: TGTGCCAGCAGCTTTAGGACAGGCGACTATGGCTACACCTTC; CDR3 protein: CASSFRTGDYGYTF
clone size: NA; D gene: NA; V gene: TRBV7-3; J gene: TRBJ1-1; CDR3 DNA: TGTGCCAGCAGCTCGAAGAGGGGGGGAGAAGCTTTCTTT; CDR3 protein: CASSSKRGGEAFF
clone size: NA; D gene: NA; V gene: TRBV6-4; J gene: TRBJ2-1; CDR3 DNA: TGTGCCAGCAGTGACGGACCTGGGCTAGCGATCAATGAGCAGTTCTTC; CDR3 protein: CASSDGPGLAINEQFF
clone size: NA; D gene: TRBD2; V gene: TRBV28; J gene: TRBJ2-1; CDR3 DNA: TGTGCCAGCAGCAGACTAGCGGGGGGGTACAATGAGCAGTTCTTC; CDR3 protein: CASSRLAGGYNEQFF
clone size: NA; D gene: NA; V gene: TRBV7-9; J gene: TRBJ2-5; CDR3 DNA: TGTGCCAGCACCTACAAAGAGACCCAGTACTTC; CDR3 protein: CASTYKETQYF
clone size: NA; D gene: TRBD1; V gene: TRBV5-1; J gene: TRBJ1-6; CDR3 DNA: TGCGCCAGCAGCTTACAGGGGAGCTCCTATAATTCACCCCTCCACTTT; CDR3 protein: CASSLQGSSYNSPLHF
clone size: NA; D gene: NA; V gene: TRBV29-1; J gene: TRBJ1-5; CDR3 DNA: TGCAGCGTTGCGGGGGGGAGAAATCAGCCCCAGCATTTT; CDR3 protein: CSVAGGRNQPQHF
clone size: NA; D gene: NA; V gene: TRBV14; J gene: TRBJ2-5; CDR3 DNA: TGTGCCAGCAGCCAAGGAGGGCATCAGGCGGCCCAGTACTTC; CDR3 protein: CASSQGGHQAAQYF
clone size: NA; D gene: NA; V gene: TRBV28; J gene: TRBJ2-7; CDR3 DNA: TGTGCCAGCAGTTTAGCAGTTTCCTACGAGCAGTACTTC; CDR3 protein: CASSLAVSYEQYF
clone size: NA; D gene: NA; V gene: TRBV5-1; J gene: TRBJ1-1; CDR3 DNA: TGCGCCAGCAGCTTGGGGGGCGCCCGCACTGAAGCTTTCTTT; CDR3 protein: CASSLGGARTEAFF
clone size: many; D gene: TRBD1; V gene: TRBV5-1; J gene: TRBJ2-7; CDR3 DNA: TGCGCCAGCAGCGACCTGACAGGGATCGAGCAGTACTTC; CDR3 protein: CASSDLTGIEQYF
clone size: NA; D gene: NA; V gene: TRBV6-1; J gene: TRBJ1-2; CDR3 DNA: TGTGCCAGCAGTGACCGGACCAAGTCCTATGGCTACACCTTC; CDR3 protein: CASSDRTKSYGYTF
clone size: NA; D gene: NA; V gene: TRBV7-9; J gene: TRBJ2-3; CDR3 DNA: TGTGCCAGCAGCTTAGTAAGGGTCAGCACAGATACGCAGTATTTT; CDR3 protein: CASSLVRVSTDTQYF
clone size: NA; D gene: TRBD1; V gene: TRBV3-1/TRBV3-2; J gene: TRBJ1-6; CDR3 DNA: TGTGCCAGCAGCCTTGGGACAGGGGCCCACGGGTCACCCCTCCACTTT; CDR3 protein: CASSLGTGAHGSPLHF
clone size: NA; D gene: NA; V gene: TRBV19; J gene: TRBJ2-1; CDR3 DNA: TGTGCCAGTAGTATGAGGAGCGCGAATGAGCAGTTCTTC; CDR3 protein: CASSMRSANEQFF
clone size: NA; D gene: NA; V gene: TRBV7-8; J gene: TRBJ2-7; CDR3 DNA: TGTGCCAGCAGCTTTAGGGTCCAATACCACGAGCAGTACTTC; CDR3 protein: CASSFRVQYHEQYF
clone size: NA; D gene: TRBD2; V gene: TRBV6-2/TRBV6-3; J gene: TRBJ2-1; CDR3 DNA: TGTGCCAGCAGGCCTAGCGGGAGGTCCCACAATGAGCAGTTCTTC; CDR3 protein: CASRPSGRSHNEQFF
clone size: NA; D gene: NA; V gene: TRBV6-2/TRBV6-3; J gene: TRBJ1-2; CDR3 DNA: TGTGCCAGCAGTTACCCCGGGGCCTATGGCTACACCTTC; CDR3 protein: CASSYPGAYGYTF
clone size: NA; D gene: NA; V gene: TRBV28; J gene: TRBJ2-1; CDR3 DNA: TGTGCCAGCAGGAGGGGGGGACACAATGAGCAGTTCTTC; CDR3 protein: CASRRGGHNEQFF
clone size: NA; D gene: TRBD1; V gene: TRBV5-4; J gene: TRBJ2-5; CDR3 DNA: TGTGCCAGCAGCCGAGGCGGGACAGGGGGCAAGGAGACCCAGTACTTC; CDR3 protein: CASSRGGTGGKETQYF
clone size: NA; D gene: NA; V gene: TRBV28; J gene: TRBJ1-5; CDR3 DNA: TGTGCCCACCTTCGGGGGGCGCAGAGCAATCAGCCCCAGCATTTT; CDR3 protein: CAHLRGAQSNQPQHF
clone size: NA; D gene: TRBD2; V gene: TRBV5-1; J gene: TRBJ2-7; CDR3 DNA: TGCGCCAGCAGCTTGTCTAGCGGGATTGGAGAGCAGTACTTC; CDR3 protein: CASSLSSGIGEQYF
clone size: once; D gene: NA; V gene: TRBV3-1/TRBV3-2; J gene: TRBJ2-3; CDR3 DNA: TGTGCCAGCAGCCAAGGGGGGCCCAAGGCTACGCAGTATTTT; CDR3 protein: CASSQGGPKATQYF
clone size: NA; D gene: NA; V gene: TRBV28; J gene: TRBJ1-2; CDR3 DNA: TGTGCCAGCACCAGGGGCACTACTAACTATGGCTACACCTTC; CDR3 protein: CASTRGTTNYGYTF
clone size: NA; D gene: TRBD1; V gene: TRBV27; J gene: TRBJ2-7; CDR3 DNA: TGTGCCAGCAGTGATACAGGGGGCCGGGAGCAGTACTTC; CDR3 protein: CASSDTGGREQYF
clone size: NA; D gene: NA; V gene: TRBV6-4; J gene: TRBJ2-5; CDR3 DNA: TGTGCCGCAGGCAGGGAGTTACTGGAGACCCAGTACTTC; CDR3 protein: CAAGRELLETQYF
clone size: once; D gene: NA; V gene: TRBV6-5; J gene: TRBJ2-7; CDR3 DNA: TGTGCCAGCAGGGGACTTTCGGAGCAGTACTTC; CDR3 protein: CASRGLSEQYF